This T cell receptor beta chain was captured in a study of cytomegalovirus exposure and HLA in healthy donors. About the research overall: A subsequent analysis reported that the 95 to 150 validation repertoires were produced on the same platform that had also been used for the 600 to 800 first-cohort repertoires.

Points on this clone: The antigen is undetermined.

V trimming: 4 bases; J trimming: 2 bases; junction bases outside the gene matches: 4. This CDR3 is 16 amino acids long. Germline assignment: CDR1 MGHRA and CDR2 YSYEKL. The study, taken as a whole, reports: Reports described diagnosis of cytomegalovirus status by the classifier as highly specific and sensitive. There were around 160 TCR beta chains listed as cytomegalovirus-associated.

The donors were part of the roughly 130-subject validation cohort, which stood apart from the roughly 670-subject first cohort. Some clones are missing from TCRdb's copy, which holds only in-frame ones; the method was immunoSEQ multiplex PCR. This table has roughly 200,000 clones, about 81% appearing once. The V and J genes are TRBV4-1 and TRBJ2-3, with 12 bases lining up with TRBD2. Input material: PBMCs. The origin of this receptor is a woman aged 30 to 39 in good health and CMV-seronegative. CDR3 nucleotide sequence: TGCGCCAGCAGCCGGCGACTAGCGGGAGTCACAGATACGCAGTATTTT. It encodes CASSRRLAGVTDTQYF.